This is a list of T cell receptor beta chains from one sample in a study of beta chain features in type 1 diabetes. Sequencing used immunoSEQ multiplex PCR; TCRdb keeps in-frame clones, though not all of them. The sample has a few hundred thousand clones, roughly 9.8% seen once. The sequencing input was central memory CD4+ T cells from blood. These TCRs come from a man younger than 45 with type 1 diabetes. Both conserved end residues are part of each CDR3.

V | CDR3
TRBV7-2 | CASSLGQTSAYEQYF
TRBV2 | CASSNRDAGGEQYF
TRBV6-5 | CAISLPGTGELFF
TRBV7-9 | CASSSHGTAKNIQYF
TRBV5-1 | CASSLDSAGTGLDEQFF
TRBV5-1 | CASSLGRQGRIQETQYF
TRBV28 | CASSLNRGGLTYGYTF
TRBV19 | CASSIGGTSGSGADTQYF
TRBV18 | CASSPQQGIGANVLTF
TRBV9 | CASSVLAGGGGELFF
TRBV7-2 | CASSLMFRGGLEYGYTF
TRBV7-2 | CASSLAPGAYEQYF
TRBV28 | CACSLFDGGRWGYTF
TRBV5-1 | CASSLGTGTYEQYF
TRBV6-1 | CASSELLNTGELFF
TRBV6-6 | CASRPGTGSLEQPQHF
TRBV28 | CASSLRGPEAFF
TRBV2 | CASSEPSRGETQYF
TRBV6-5 | CASSSEFMYEQYF
TRBV23-1 | CASSHPDRVYEQYF
TRBV11-2 | CASSLGQENEQFF
TRBV7-2 | CASSRLAGGIGYEQYF
TRBV5-1 | CASGSTDTQYF
TRBV2 | CASIRTSGNYEQYF